Below are 14 T cell receptor beta chains sequenced from a single sample in a study of CD8+CD57+ T cells in acquired aplastic anemia. TCR beta VDJ and CDR3 profiles were obtained from a genomic DNA template. MiXCR, applied by TCRdb to the reads, yields one record per CDR3 protein. This table has 100,000 to 150,000 distinct CDR3 sequences, 41% appearing once. Sequencing used sorted CD4+, CD8+, or CD8+CD57+ T cells (not recorded which) from PBMCs. The source of these receptors is a human donor in good health, serving as a control.

Of note for this clonotype: A much bigger clone sits one base away, suggesting this may be a read error. V usage is TRBV20-1 and J usage is TRBJ2-1; TRBD1 matches 9 bases. After removal of 2 bases from V and 8 bases from J, the junction contained 7 bases not matched to a gene. The germline V gene encodes CDR1 DFQATT and CDR2 SNEGSKA (reference sequence). The CDR3 totals 14 residues. The CDR3 DNA reads as TGCAGTGCTAGAAAACAGGGGGCTCTCCATGAGCAGTTCTTC. It is translated as CSARKQGALHEQFF.

In its sample, this clonotype ranks as medium-sized. The chain has TRBV15 and TRBJ2-7; D might be TRBD2 (6 bases). This CDR3 is built from 13 residues. Trimming pared 1 base from V and 2 bases from J, leaving 6 bases between. Germline-derived CDR1 and CDR2 are LNHNV and YYDKDF (reference sequence). As DNA, the CDR3 is TGTGCCACCAGCAGAGGGACTACCTACGAGCAGTACTTC. Amino acids: CATSRGTTYEQYF.

This clonotype came up a few times. This chain uses TRBV2 with TRBJ2-3; 7 bases align to TRBD2. Germline assignment: CDR1 SNHLY and CDR2 FYNNEI. The CDR3 spans 16 residues. Trimming removed 7 bases from V and 3 bases from J; junction bases left unmatched: 13. CDR3 residues: CASTPLGGLGTDTQYF. For the CDR3, the DNA is TGTGCCAGCACCCCTCTGGGGGGGTTGGGAACAGATACGCAGTATTTT.

Ten or more counts support this clonotype. The chain uses TRBV20-1 and TRBJ2-7, with D unclear. V lost 6 bases to trimming and J lost 0 bases, with 6 bases between them. This CDR3 comprises 11 residues. Germline CDR1 reads DFQATT; CDR2 reads SNEGSKA (reference sequence). The CDR3 loop is CSAVGSYEQYF. CDR3 DNA: TGCAGTGCCGTCGGCTCCTACGAGCAGTACTTC.

The rearrangement uses TRBV11-1 and TRBJ2-1; D remains unclear. With 1 base removed from V and 2 bases from J, the gap between germline ends came to 15 bases. CDR3 length: 17 amino acids. The germline gives CDR1 SGHAT, CDR2 FQDESV (reference sequence). CDR3 amino acids: CASSLVEETTAYNEQFF. The CDR3 DNA is TGTGCCAGCAGCTTAGTCGAGGAGACGACGGCCTACAATGAGCAGTTCTTC.

The chain has TRBV12-3 or TRBV12-4 and TRBJ2-7, with 10 nucleotides matching TRBD1. Losses at the gene ends were 5 bases for V and 6 bases for J; bases not matched to a gene: 7. This CDR3 spans 14 amino acids. CDR3 sequence reads: CASSRTGGLSEQYF. The CDR3 nucleotides read TGTGCCAGCAGTCGGACAGGGGGACTCTCCGAGCAGTACTTC.

This clonotype has just one count. V and J are TRBV24-1 and TRBJ1-2; 8 bases map to TRBD1. The V and J ends lost 4 bases and 6 bases, in that order; junction bases with no gene match: 9. The CDR3 length is 15 residues. Germline V CDR1 and CDR2: KGHDR, SFDVKD. The CDR3 loop reads CATSDTRQGLDGYTF. The CDR3 nucleotides are TGTGCCACCAGTGACACTCGACAGGGGTTGGATGGCTACACCTTC.

In its sample, this clonotype was seen many times. The CDR3 protein is CASSEAGGTPYEQYF. The CDR3 nucleotides read TGTGCCAGCAGTGAAGCTGGGGGGACACCCTACGAGCAGTACTTC. This chain uses TRBV6-1 with TRBJ2-7; D may correspond to TRBD1 or TRBD2 (6 bases each). Trimming took off 0 bases at V and 2 bases at J, with 11 bases between the two ends. CDR3 length: 15 residues. Germline CDR1 is MNHNS and CDR2 is SASEGT.

V and J are TRBV20-1 and TRBJ2-3, with D possibly TRBD2 on 7 matching bases. The CDR3 spans 13 residues. CDR1 and CDR2 (germline): DFQATT, SNEGSKA (reference sequence). Trimming stripped 5 bases from V and 3 bases from J, with 12 bases between. CDR3 bases: TGCAGTGCTGGAGGGAGGGGGACAGATACGCAGTATTTT. It specifies CSAGGRGTDTQYF.

This clonotype came up many times. In nucleotides, the CDR3 is TGTGCCAGCAGCTTATTTGGGGTTAATGGCTACACCTTC. It translates to CASSLFGVNGYTF. This chain uses TRBV7-6 with TRBJ1-2; D gene ambiguous. This CDR3 region has 13 residues. V lost 2 bases, J lost 6 bases, and 10 bases lay in between. CDR1 SGHVS and CDR2 FNYEAQ come from the germline V gene.

The table lists this clonotype with a few counts. This chain connects TRBV25-1 to TRBJ2-7, with D uncertain. Trimming took off 2 bases at V and 1 base at J, with 6 bases between the two ends. The CDR3 length is 13 residues. Germline-derived CDR1 and CDR2 are MGHDK and SYGVNS. CDR3 in DNA: TGTGCCAGCAGTGAAGTCAATTCCTACGAGCAGTACTTC. This sequence encodes CASSEVNSYEQYF.

This clonotype was observed a single time. CDR3 sequence reads: CASSPSARSTDTIYF. The CDR3 coding sequence is TGTGCCAGCAGCCCATCGGCCAGGTCTACGGACACCATATATTTT. The chain has TRBV9 and TRBJ1-3, with unresolved D. Germline V gene sequence: CDR1 SGDLS, CDR2 YYNGEE. This CDR3 has 15 amino acids. Trimming stripped 4 bases from V and 8 bases from J, with 19 bases between.

This clonotype was found many times. V is TRBV7-1 and J is TRBJ2-1; 9 nucleotides match TRBD2. TRBV7-1 is an ORF; its function is uncertain. CDR3 length: 20 amino acids. The J segment lost 3 bases and the V segment lost 2 bases, leaving 17 bases of the junction unmatched. CDR3 in amino acids: CASSSPRITSGGPLYNEQFF. Here the CDR3 DNA reads TGTGCCAGCAGCTCACCACGGATAACGAGCGGGGGGCCGCTCTACAATGAGCAGTTCTTC.

This clonotype turned up a few times. The rearrangement uses TRBV28 and TRBJ1-2; 8 positions agree with TRBD1. Trimming at V came to 7 bases and at J to 3 bases, leaving 7 bases not matched to a gene. The CDR3 totals 14 residues. Per germline, CDR1 MDHEN and CDR2 SYDVKM. CDR3 sequence reads: CASTTGGGYYGYTF. CDR3 bases: TGTGCCAGCACCACAGGGGGGGGCTACTATGGCTACACCTTC.